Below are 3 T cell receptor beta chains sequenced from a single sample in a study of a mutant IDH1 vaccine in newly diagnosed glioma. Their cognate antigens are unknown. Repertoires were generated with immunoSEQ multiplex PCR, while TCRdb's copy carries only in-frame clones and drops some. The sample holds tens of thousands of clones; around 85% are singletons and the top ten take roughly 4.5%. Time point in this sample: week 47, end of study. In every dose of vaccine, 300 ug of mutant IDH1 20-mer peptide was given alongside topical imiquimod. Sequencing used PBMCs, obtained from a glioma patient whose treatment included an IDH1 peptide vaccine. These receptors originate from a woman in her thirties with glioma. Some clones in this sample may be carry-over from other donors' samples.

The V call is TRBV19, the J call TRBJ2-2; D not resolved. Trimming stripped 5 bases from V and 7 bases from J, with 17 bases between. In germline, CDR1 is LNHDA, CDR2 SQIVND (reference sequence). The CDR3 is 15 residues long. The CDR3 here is CASSPSPWAGGELFF. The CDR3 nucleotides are TGTGCCAGTAGTCCCTCCCCCTGGGCTGGCGGGGAGCTGTTTTTT.

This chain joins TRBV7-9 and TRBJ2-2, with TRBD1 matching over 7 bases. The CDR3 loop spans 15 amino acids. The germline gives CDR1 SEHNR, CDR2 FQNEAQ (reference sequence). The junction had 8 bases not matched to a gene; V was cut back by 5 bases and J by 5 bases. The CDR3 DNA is TGTGCCAGCAGCGCTCAGGGGGTGAGGACCGGGGAGCTGTTTTTT. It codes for CASSAQGVRTGELFF.

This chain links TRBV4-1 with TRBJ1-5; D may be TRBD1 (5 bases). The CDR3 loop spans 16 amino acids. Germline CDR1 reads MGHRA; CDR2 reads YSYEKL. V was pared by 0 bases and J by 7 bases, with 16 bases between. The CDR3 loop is CASSQDGRQGWQPQHF. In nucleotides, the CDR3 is TGCGCCAGCAGCCAAGATGGAAGGCAGGGCTGGCAGCCCCAGCATTTT.